These 24 T cell receptor beta chains originate from one sample sequenced in a study of T cell changes during pregnancy in multiple sclerosis. The table came from immunoSEQ multiplex PCR; TCRdb's copy has only in-frame clones and leaves some out. Here the sample spans 50,000 or so clones, 85% to 95% being singletons. The starting material was CD4+ T cells from peripheral blood mononuclear cells, obtained before pregnancy. The receptors come from a female donor with multiple sclerosis, enrolled in a pregnancy study.

The chain has TRBV29-1 and TRBJ1-2, with TRBD1 matching 9 bases. The germline V gene encodes CDR1 SQVTM and CDR2 ANQGSEA. V lost 5 bases to trimming and J lost 6 bases; unmatched junction nucleotides: 4. CDR3 size: 12 residues. The CDR3 DNA reads as TGCAGCGTTTACAGGGGGCAGGATGGCTACACCTTC. This sequence encodes CSVYRGQDGYTF.

The rearrangement links TRBV19 to TRBJ2-1, with D maybe TRBD2 (5 bases). Germline assignment: CDR1 LNHDA and CDR2 SQIVND (reference sequence). Trimming cost V 5 bases and J 4 bases, with 12 bases left between them. CDR3 length equals 14 residues. This CDR3 is CASSPRPGYNEQFF. The CDR3 DNA follows: TGTGCCAGTAGTCCTCGTCCGGGGTACAATGAGCAGTTCTTC. Variable domain in full (rest from reference TRBV19 and TRBJ2-1): DGGITQSPKYLFRKEGQNVTLSCEQNLNHDAMYWYRQDPGQGLRLIYYSQIVNDFQKGDIAEGYSVSREKKESFPLTVTSAQKNPTAFYLCASSPRPGYNEQFFGPGTRLTVL.

This clone showed up just once. The chain joins TRBV28 to TRBJ2-1, with D possibly matching TRBD1 (6 bases). Germline V gene lookup returns CDR1 MDHEN and CDR2 SYDVKM. CDR3 size: 14 residues. V was cut by 6 bases and J by 3 bases, with 12 bases left in between. The CDR3 DNA follows: TGTGCCAGCAGGACAGGATTAGTCTACAATGAGCAGTTCTTC. This translates into CASRTGLVYNEQFF.

The gene calls are TRBV7-9 and TRBJ2-6; no definite D call. The CDR3 runs to 15 residues. V was cut by 3 bases and J by 0 bases, with 6 bases left in between. The germline gives CDR1 SEHNR, CDR2 FQNEAQ (reference sequence). CDR3: CASSLALSGANVLTF. The DNA for the CDR3 is TGTGCCAGCAGCTTGGCCCTCTCTGGGGCCAACGTCCTGACTTTC.

The chain employs TRBV5-1 and TRBJ1-5; unclear D gene. Germline V gene data show CDR1 as SGHRS and CDR2 as YFSETQ. The CDR3 extends over 16 amino acids. Between the trimmed V and J ends, which lost 0 bases and 0 bases, there was a span of 10 bases. The CDR3 spells CASSLVTHNSNQPQHF. The CDR3 region has the DNA TGCGCCAGCAGCTTGGTGACACATAATAGCAATCAGCCCCAGCATTTT. Complete variable domain (other parts from reference TRBV5-1 and TRBJ1-5): KAGVTQTPRYLIKTRGQQVTLSCSPISGHRSVSWYQQTPGQGLQFLFEYFSETQRNKGNFPGRFSGRQFSNSRSEMNVSTLELGDSALYLCASSLVTHNSNQPQHFGDGTRLSIL.

This sequence joins TRBV19 and TRBJ1-1; D might be TRBD1 (5 bases). The CDR3 extends over 15 amino acids. Trimming took 2 bases from V and 4 from J, leaving 14 bases between them. Germline V gene data show CDR1 as LNHDA and CDR2 as SQIVND (reference sequence). CDR3 nucleotide sequence: TGTGCCAGTAGTATACAGAGCGGGGCCCCCACTGAAGCTTTCTTT. Its translation is CASSIQSGAPTEAFF.

This clone appeared once. This rearrangement joins TRBV19 to TRBJ2-7, with 7 bases aligning to TRBD1. The ends lost 4 bases at V and 1 base at J; junction bases unmatched: 7. The CDR3 totals 15 residues. Germline-derived CDR1 and CDR2 are LNHDA and SQIVND (reference sequence). CDR3 residues: CASSRHGTESYEQYF. In nucleotides, the CDR3 is TGTGCCAGTAGTAGGCACGGGACAGAGTCCTACGAGCAGTACTTC.

The CDR3 sequence: CASSGQGSRMRAETQYF. The CDR3 DNA is TGTGCCAGCAGTGGACAGGGATCCAGGATGAGGGCGGAGACCCAGTACTTC. The rearrangement joins TRBV6-1 to TRBJ2-5; 7 bases line up with TRBD1. The length of the CDR3 is 17 residues. V shed 4 bases and J 5 bases; nucleotides not matched to a gene: 16. CDR1 and CDR2 (germline): MNHNS, SASEGT.

The V gene is TRBV4-1, the J gene TRBJ1-5; 7 positions match TRBD1. CDR3 size: 14 residues. J lost 3 bases, V lost 4 bases, and 3 bases had no gene match. Germline V CDR1 and CDR2: MGHRA, YSYEKL. CDR3 DNA: TGCGCCAGCAGCCTAGGACAGGCCAATCAGCCCCAGCATTTT. Residues: CASSLGQANQPQHF.

The rearrangement links TRBV7-6 to TRBJ1-1, with D perhaps TRBD1 (6 bases). Germline assignment: CDR1 SGHVS and CDR2 FNYEAQ. Trimming stripped 5 bases from V and 3 bases from J, with 13 bases between. The CDR3 is 14 residues long. In nucleotides, the CDR3 is TGTGCCAGCAGCCTTAACCACAGGGACACTGAAGCTTTCTTT. It translates to CASSLNHRDTEAFF. The full variable domain, its missing parts supplied by reference TRBV7-6 and TRBJ1-1, is GAGVSQSPRYKVTKRGQDVALRCDPISGHVSLYWYRQALGQGPEFLTYFNYEAQQDKSGLPNDRFSAERPEGSISTLTIQRTEQRDSAMYRCASSLNHRDTEAFFGQGTRLTVV.

The table lists this clone with a count of one. At the DNA level, this CDR3 is encoded by other sequences in the same sample as well. J is TRBJ1-4 and V is TRBV5-1, with 8 nucleotides matching TRBD1. The ends lost 0 bases at V and 5 bases at J; junction bases unmatched: 0. The germline CDR1 and CDR2 sequences are SGHRS and YFSETQ. The CDR3 length is 14 residues. Here the CDR3 reads CASSLGQGNEKLFF. The CDR3 nucleotides are TGCGCCAGCAGCTTGGGACAGGGGAATGAAAAACTGTTTTTT.

V gene TRBV30 combines with J gene TRBJ2-2, with D perhaps matching TRBD1 (6 bases). Germline V CDR1 and CDR2: GTSNPN, SVGIG (reference sequence). The CDR3 extends over 13 amino acids. The V and J ends lost 8 bases and 8 bases respectively, with 18 bases between them. The CDR3 DNA follows: TGTGCCGGAAACAGGGCAAGGGCTGGGGAGCTGTTTTTT. It codes for CAGNRARAGELFF.

The V call is TRBV28, the J call TRBJ2-7, with D hard to call. The CDR3 is made up of 12 amino acids. CDR1 is MDHEN and CDR2 is SYDVKM in the germline V gene. V shed 5 bases and J shed 3 bases, with 8 bases lying between them. DNA for the CDR3: TGTGCCAGCAGTCTCAGTAACTACGAGCAGTACTTC. Its translation is CASSLSNYEQYF.

The chain couples TRBV7-2 to TRBJ1-2; 9 bases are shared with TRBD1. Germline CDR1 SGHTA, CDR2 FQGNSA. The CDR3 is 14 amino acids. V shed 5 bases and J 4 bases; nucleotides not matched to a gene: 5. CDR3 in amino acids: CASSGGQGTYGYTF. Written as DNA, the CDR3 is TGTGCCAGCAGCGGTGGACAGGGGACCTATGGCTACACCTTC.

V and J are TRBV19 and TRBJ1-3; D ambiguous. This CDR3 comprises 14 residues. V shed 4 bases and J shed 4 bases, with 11 bases lying between them. Germline V gene sequence: CDR1 LNHDA, CDR2 SQIVND (reference sequence). The CDR3 nucleotides are TGTGCCAGTAGTACCACGTTAGTGGGAAACACCATATATTTT. Translating it yields CASSTTLVGNTIYF. Drawing the rest from reference TRBV19 and TRBJ1-3, the complete variable domain is DGGITQSPKYLFRKEGQNVTLSCEQNLNHDAMYWYRQDPGQGLRLIYYSQIVNDFQKGDIAEGYSVSREKKESFPLTVTSAQKNPTAFYLCASSTTLVGNTIYFGEGSWLTVV.

The chain uses TRBV7-2 and TRBJ2-3; TRBD2 matches 7 bases. The CDR3 extends over 14 amino acids. Germline CDR1 and CDR2: SGHTA and FQGNSA. V was clipped by 4 bases and J by 9 bases; unmatched bases: 10. The CDR3: CASSSLTSTLTQYF. The DNA of the CDR3 is TGTGCCAGCAGCTCCCTGACTAGCACCCTAACGCAGTATTTT.

This clone was seen a single time. This chain connects TRBV6-1 to TRBJ2-4; a possible D gene is TRBD2 (6 bases). V lost 3 bases and J 0 bases, leaving 6 bases between the germline ends. Germline CDR1 and CDR2: MNHNS and SASEGT. The CDR3 consists of 14 residues. CDR3 sequence: CASSDGGAKNIQYF. For the CDR3, the DNA is TGTGCCAGCAGTGACGGGGGAGCCAAAAACATTCAGTACTTC.

The chain joins TRBV28 to TRBJ1-2; possibly TRBD1 for D (6 bases). CDR3 length equals 14 residues. V lost 8 bases and J 2 bases, leaving 15 bases between the germline ends. Germline-derived CDR1 and CDR2 are MDHEN and SYDVKM. The CDR3 DNA is TGTGCCAGCTTAAGGATTCAGGGGAACTATGGCTACACCTTC. It codes for CASLRIQGNYGYTF.

The chain employs TRBV6-1 and TRBJ2-1, with TRBD2 matching 10 bases. J was trimmed by 7 bases and V by 4 bases; bases with no gene match: 10. CDR3 size: 16 residues. Germline assignment: CDR1 MNHNS and CDR2 SASEGT. The CDR3 here is CASSVSTSGNVNEQFF. CDR3 bases: TGTGCCAGCAGTGTATCAACTAGCGGGAACGTGAATGAGCAGTTCTTC.

Points on this clone: At one end the junction does not follow the germline gene, possibly because of a read error. This sequence joins TRBV2 and TRBJ2-3; the D gene is possibly TRBD2 (5 bases). The germline CDR1 and CDR2 sequences are SNHLY and FYNNEI. The CDR3 spans 13 residues. In DNA, the CDR3 is TGTGCCAGCACCCCCAGACCGGCCTCCTTGAGGGATTTT. Protein: CASTPRPASLRDF.

Only a few counts were recorded for this clone. J is TRBJ1-2 and V is TRBV29-1, with 10 bases fitting TRBD1. The trim removed 0 bases at V and 1 base at J, leaving 8 bases unmatched. The CDR3 has 17 residues. Germline CDR1 is SQVTM and CDR2 is ANQGSEA. In nucleotides, the CDR3 is TGCAGCGTTGAAGAAATACCGGACAGGGGGGTTAACTATGGCTACACCTTC. Residues: CSVEEIPDRGVNYGYTF.

This clone has a single count. This sequence joins TRBV30 and TRBJ2-7; 7 nucleotides match TRBD2. V shed 2 bases and J 7 bases; nucleotides not matched to a gene: 8. The CDR3 is made up of 13 amino acids. The germline CDR1 and CDR2 sequences are GTSNPN and SVGIG (reference sequence). CDR3 sequence: CAWSPSGVKEQYF. For the CDR3, the DNA is TGTGCCTGGAGTCCTAGCGGTGTAAAAGAGCAGTACTTC.

This chain uses TRBV10-3 with TRBJ2-1; the match to TRBD1 covers 9 bases. The CDR3 consists of 14 residues. Per germline, CDR1 ENHRY and CDR2 SYGVKD. V was clipped by 9 bases and J by 7 bases; unmatched bases: 10. This CDR3 is CAIEDRGKQNEQFF. The CDR3 region has the DNA TGTGCCATTGAAGACAGGGGGAAGCAGAATGAGCAGTTCTTC.

V usage is TRBV5-1 and J usage is TRBJ2-1, with TRBD2 as a possible D gene (6 bases). Germline-derived CDR1 and CDR2 are SGHRS and YFSETQ. The V end was cut by 2 bases, the J end by 7 bases, with 13 bases between. CDR3 length: 14 amino acids. CDR3 sequence (DNA): TGCGCCAGCAGCTTAACGGGAGCGAGTAATGAGCAGTTCTTC. It translates to CASSLTGASNEQFF.